The TCR beta chain under discussion was sequenced for a study of post-analysis software for immune sequencing data. Study overall: Relapsing-remitting, secondary progressive and progressive-relapsing forms made up the multiple sclerosis disease courses. The study, taken as a whole, reports: The normalized Chao1 diversity of multiple sclerosis patients was significantly lower than that of controls. In patients, TRBV5-6, TRBV5-1 and TRBV20-1 belonged to roughly five TRBV segments found more frequently than in controls. Co-batched samples clustered tightly together by F measure.

A few counts support this clonotype. Its specificity is not known. cDNA libraries for TCR beta contained unique molecular identifiers. Starting from approximately 0.95 to 9.8 million T cells, the study yielded approximately 460,000 cDNA molecules. In TCRdb, the PCR reads were re-called with MiXCR into one record per CDR3 protein. Found here are around 500,000 distinct CDR3 sequences, around a third of them singletons; the top ten hold approximately 6%. From germline, CDR1 is SGHRS and CDR2 YFSETQ. Between the trimmed V and J ends, which lost 0 bases and 0 bases, there was a span of 15 bases. CDR3 size: 17 residues.

The gene calls are TRBV5-1 and TRBJ1-2; D is perhaps TRBD1 (5 bases). Sequencing was performed on blood. The receptor comes from a girl younger than 18 with multiple sclerosis. CDR3 region: CASSLARDALTNYGYTF. CDR3 nucleotides: TGCGCCAGCAGCTTGGCCAGGGATGCCCTCACTAACTATGGCTACACCTTC.